This T cell receptor beta chain came from a study of T-cell reconstitution after alpha-beta-depleted transplantation in children. Unique molecular identifiers were built into the TCRbeta library. TCRdb processed the PCR reads anew with MiXCR; each CDR3 protein has one entry. The data show 700,000 to 950,000 distinct CDR3 sequences, approximately 15% seen once. CDR1 and CDR2 from the germline V gene are SQVTM and ANQGSEA. Trimming left V 4 bases short and J 7 bases short, with 7 bases between. This CDR3 region has 10 residues. A word on this clonotype: Antigen: not known.

Study-wide findings and caveats: After transplant, high TCRbeta diversity at day 60 in some patients arose from surviving recipient T cells and thymic progenitors. Reportedly, roughly two months post-transplant, alpha-beta T cells arose from several hundred expanded graft clones. Hyperexpanded clones declined; after one year, newly produced T cells mostly supplied diversity.

The receptor was derived from a male patient under 18 who had a stem cell transplant for acute lymphoblastic leukemia, so the T cells may come from the graft donor. The chain couples TRBV29-1 to TRBJ1-1, with D hard to call. Sequencing used PBMCs, mostly from graft donor cells, obtained 360 days after TCRalphabeta/CD19-depleted stem cell transplant. In DNA form, the CDR3 reads TGCAGCGTTGTGGAGATTGAAGCTTTCTTT. This encodes CSVVEIEAFF. The variable domain in full, with the rest retrieved from reference TRBV29-1 and TRBJ1-1, is SAVISQKPSRDICQRGTSLTIQCQVDSQVTMMFWYRQQPGQSLTLIATANQGSEATYESGFVIDKFPISRPNLTFSTLTVSNMSPEDSSIYLCSVVEIEAFFGQGTRLTVV.